This T cell receptor (beta chain) emerged from a study of radiotherapy plus CTLA-4 blockade in lung cancer. The table lists this clone with a count of one. Produced via immunoSEQ multiplex PCR; TCRdb's table is partial and in-frame only. Of roughly 51,000 clones in the sample, 70% to 90% were seen once. Chemo-refractory metastatic non-small-cell lung cancer patients received focal radiation with ipilimumab CTLA-4 blockade. The germline V gene has CDR1 SGDLS and CDR2 YYNGEE. The CDR3 sequence is 13 residues long. V was pared by 6 bases and J by 6 bases, with 6 bases of the junction left unmatched. The origin of this receptor is a human donor with non-small cell lung cancer that progressed on radiotherapy plus ipilimumab. Some clones in this sample may be carry-over from other donors' samples. The source material was peripheral blood, sampled from a patient treated with radiotherapy plus ipilimumab. The rearrangement uses TRBV9 and TRBJ1-1, with TRBD1 matching over 9 bases. The CDR3: CASNDRGNAEAFF. CDR3 nucleotide sequence: TGTGCCAGCAACGACAGGGGGAATGCTGAAGCTTTCTTT.